Reported below is one TCR beta chain. The CDR3 runs 12 residues. The germline V gene encodes CDR1 MNHEY and CDR2 SVGAGI. Trimming stripped 4 bases from V and 5 bases from J, with 8 bases between. This sample was taken from a study of blood T cell repertoires in COVID-19. Turning to the study itself: Collection of acute and convalescent COVID-19 samples took place in the United States, Italy and Spain. T cells, B-cell-depleted T cells, or PBMCs provided the cDNA or gDNA that served as material.

Authors' processing steps: Reference gene primer amplification yielded estimated nucleated cell counts. Generated by immunoSEQ multiplex PCR, the TCRdb table keeps only in-frame clones and is missing some. V and J calls and clone size are copied from that table; D and trimming were computed from the DNA. The sample holds about 110,000 clones, roughly 79% seen once. Sequenced material: peripheral blood. The J gene is TRBJ1-2, the V gene TRBV6-5; no definite D call. This clonotype was obtained from a woman of 80 years or more with active or convalescent COVID-19. The CDR3 sequence is CASSSRTYGYTF. CDR3 nucleotide sequence: TGTGCCAGCAGTTCCCGGACTTATGGCTACACCTTC.